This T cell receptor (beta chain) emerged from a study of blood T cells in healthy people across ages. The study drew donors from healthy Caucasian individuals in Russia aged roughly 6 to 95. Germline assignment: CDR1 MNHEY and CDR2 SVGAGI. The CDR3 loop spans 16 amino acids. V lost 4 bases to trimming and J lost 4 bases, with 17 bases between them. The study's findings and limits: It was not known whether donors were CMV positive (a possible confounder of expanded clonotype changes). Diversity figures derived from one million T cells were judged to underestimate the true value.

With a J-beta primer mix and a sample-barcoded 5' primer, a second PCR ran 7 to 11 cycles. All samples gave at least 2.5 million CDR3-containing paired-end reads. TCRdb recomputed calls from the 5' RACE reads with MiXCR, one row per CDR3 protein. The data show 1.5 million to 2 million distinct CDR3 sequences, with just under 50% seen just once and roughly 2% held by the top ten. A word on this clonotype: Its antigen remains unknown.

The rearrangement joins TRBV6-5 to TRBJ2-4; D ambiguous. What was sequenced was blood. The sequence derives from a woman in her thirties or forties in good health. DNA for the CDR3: TGTGCCAGCAGTTGTCCGATGAACAGAATAAAAAACATTCAGTACTTC. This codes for CASSCPMNRIKNIQYF.